This is a list of T cell receptor beta chains from one sample in a study of shared clonotypes between healthy human individuals. Repertoires were generated with immunoSEQ multiplex PCR, while TCRdb's copy carries only in-frame clones and drops some. The sample carries 2 million or so clones, approximately 95% recorded once. The sequencing sample was made of naive CD8+ T cells sorted from blood. The source is a man aged 18 to 30 in good health. Both conserved end residues are part of each CDR3. Fields, in order: V gene, D gene, clone size, J gene, CDR3 DNA, CDR3 protein. D genes are given only for firm matches. Only part of the rows carry a size: once, few, many, or a class if the clone is expanded.

V gene: TRBV27
D gene: TRBD2
clone size: -
J gene: TRBJ2-1
CDR3 DNA: TGTGCCAGCAGTTTAATCGGGGGGGCTGGTAATGAGCAGTTCTTC
CDR3 protein: CASSLIGGAGNEQFF

V gene: TRBV11-2
D gene: TRBD1
clone size: -
J gene: TRBJ2-7
CDR3 DNA: TGTGCCAGCAGCTCGACAGGGGGCATCGCCTACGAGCAGTACTTC
CDR3 protein: CASSSTGGIAYEQYF

V gene: TRBV6-1
D gene: TRBD2
clone size: -
J gene: TRBJ2-1
CDR3 DNA: TGTGCCTCAAAAGGTGCTAGCGGGATATACAATGAGCAGTTCTTC
CDR3 protein: CASKGASGIYNEQFF

V gene: TRBV10-2
D gene: TRBD2
clone size: -
J gene: TRBJ2-1
CDR3 DNA: TGCGCCATCGGGAAGGGAGGGAGTGAGCAGTTCTTC
CDR3 protein: CAIGKGGSEQFF

V gene: TRBV7-2
D gene: -
clone size: -
J gene: TRBJ2-1
CDR3 DNA: TGTGCCAGCAGCTTAGGAGCGGTGCCTTACAATGAGCAGTTCTTC
CDR3 protein: CASSLGAVPYNEQFF

V gene: TRBV29-1
D gene: -
clone size: -
J gene: TRBJ2-1
CDR3 DNA: TGCAGCGTTGACCAGAGCTCCTACAATGAGCAGTTCTTC
CDR3 protein: CSVDQSSYNEQFF

V gene: TRBV9
D gene: TRBD2
clone size: -
J gene: TRBJ2-5
CDR3 DNA: TGTGCCAGCAGCGGCGACTTGGCGGGGGTTGAAGAGACCCAGTACTTC
CDR3 protein: CASSGDLAGVEETQYF

V gene: TRBV4-1
D gene: -
clone size: -
J gene: TRBJ2-2
CDR3 DNA: TGCGCCAGCAGCCAAGGGCCCGTTGGGAGCGGGGAGCTGTTTTTT
CDR3 protein: CASSQGPVGSGELFF

V gene: TRBV10-2
D gene: TRBD2
clone size: -
J gene: TRBJ2-1
CDR3 DNA: TGCGCCAGCAGTCCCCTGGGACTAGCGGAGAATGAGCAGTTCTTC
CDR3 protein: CASSPLGLAENEQFF

V gene: TRBV27
D gene: TRBD1
clone size: -
J gene: TRBJ2-7
CDR3 DNA: TGTGCCAGCAGTGCGCACCGGGACAGGGGTTACGAGCAGTACTTC
CDR3 protein: CASSAHRDRGYEQYF

V gene: TRBV2
D gene: -
clone size: -
J gene: TRBJ2-5
CDR3 DNA: TGTGCCAGCAGTGAACCCCTACGGGAGACCCAGTACTTC
CDR3 protein: CASSEPLRETQYF

V gene: TRBV25-1
D gene: -
clone size: -
J gene: TRBJ2-2
CDR3 DNA: TGTGCCACCTTAGTTGGCGGGGAGCTGTTTTTT
CDR3 protein: CATLVGGELFF

V gene: TRBV28
D gene: TRBD1
clone size: -
J gene: TRBJ1-5
CDR3 DNA: TGTGCCAGCAGTTTTGGGACAGGGGCCTTCAATCAGCCCCAGCATTTT
CDR3 protein: CASSFGTGAFNQPQHF

V gene: TRBV27
D gene: TRBD2
clone size: -
J gene: TRBJ2-7
CDR3 DNA: TGTGCCAGCAGTTACGGGACTAGCGGTTACGAGCAGTACTTC
CDR3 protein: CASSYGTSGYEQYF

V gene: TRBV10-3
D gene: -
clone size: few
J gene: TRBJ2-7
CDR3 DNA: TGTGCCATCAGTGAGTCGACATCATACGAGCAGTACTTC
CDR3 protein: CAISESTSYEQYF

V gene: TRBV18
D gene: TRBD1
clone size: -
J gene: TRBJ1-1
CDR3 DNA: TGTGCCAGCTCAAATACGGGGACAGACAGTGAAGCTTTCTTT
CDR3 protein: CASSNTGTDSEAFF